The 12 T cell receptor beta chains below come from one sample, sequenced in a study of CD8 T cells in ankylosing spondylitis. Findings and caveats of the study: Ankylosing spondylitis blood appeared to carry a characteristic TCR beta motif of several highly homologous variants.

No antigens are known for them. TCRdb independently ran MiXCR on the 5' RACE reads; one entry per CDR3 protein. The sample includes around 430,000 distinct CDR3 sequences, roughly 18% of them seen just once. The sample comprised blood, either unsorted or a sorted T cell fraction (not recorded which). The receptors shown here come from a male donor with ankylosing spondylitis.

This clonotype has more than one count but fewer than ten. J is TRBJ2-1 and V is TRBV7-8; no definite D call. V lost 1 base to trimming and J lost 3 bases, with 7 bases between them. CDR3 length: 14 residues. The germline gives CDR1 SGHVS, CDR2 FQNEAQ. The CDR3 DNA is TGTGCCAGCAGCTTAGGGCAGGACTACAATGAGCAGTTCTTC. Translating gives CASSLGQDYNEQFF.

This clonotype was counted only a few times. The CDR3, as DNA: TGTGCCAGCTCACCGGCACGGACAGGCGACAATCAGCCCCAGCATTTT. Amino acids: CASSPARTGDNQPQHF. V usage is TRBV18 and J usage is TRBJ1-5; 7 bases line up with TRBD1. Trimming removed 3 bases from V and 3 bases from J; junction bases left unmatched: 8. This CDR3 is built from 16 residues. From germline, CDR1 is KGHSH and CDR2 LQKENI.

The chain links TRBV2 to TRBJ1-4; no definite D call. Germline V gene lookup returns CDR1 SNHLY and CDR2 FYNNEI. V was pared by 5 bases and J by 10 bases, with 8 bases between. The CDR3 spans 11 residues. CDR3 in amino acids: CASSPSGKLFF. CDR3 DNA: TGTGCCAGCAGTCCAAGCGGAAAACTGTTTTTT.

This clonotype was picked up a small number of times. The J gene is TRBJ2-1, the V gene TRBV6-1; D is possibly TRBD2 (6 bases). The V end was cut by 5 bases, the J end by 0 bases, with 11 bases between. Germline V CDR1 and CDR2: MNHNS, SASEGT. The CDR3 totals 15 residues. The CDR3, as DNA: TGTGCCAGCAGTAAGGGAGGTAGCTCCTACAATGAGCAGTTCTTC. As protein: CASSKGGSSYNEQFF.

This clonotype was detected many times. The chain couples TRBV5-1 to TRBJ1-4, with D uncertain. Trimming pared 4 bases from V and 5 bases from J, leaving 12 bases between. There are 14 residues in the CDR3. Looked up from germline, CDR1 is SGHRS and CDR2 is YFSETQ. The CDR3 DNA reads TGCGCCAGCAGCATGTCGACGGGGAATGAAAAACTGTTTTTT. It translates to CASSMSTGNEKLFF.

The CDR3 DNA reads TGCAGTGCCCCGGAAGCGGGAGATAGTACAGATACGCAGTATTTT. Translating it yields CSAPEAGDSTDTQYF. This chain links TRBV20-1 with TRBJ2-3; the match to TRBD2 covers 8 bases. After removal of 6 bases from V and 3 bases from J, the junction contained 11 bases not matched to a gene. The CDR3 extends over 15 amino acids. Germline loops: CDR1 DFQATT, CDR2 SNEGSKA (reference sequence).

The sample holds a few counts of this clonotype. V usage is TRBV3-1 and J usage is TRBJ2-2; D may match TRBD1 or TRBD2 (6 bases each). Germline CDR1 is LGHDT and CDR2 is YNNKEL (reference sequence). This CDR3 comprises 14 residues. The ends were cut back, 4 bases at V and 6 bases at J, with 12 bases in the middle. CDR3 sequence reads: CASSPLRGAGELFF. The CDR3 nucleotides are TGTGCCAGCAGCCCTTTAAGGGGGGCCGGGGAGCTGTTTTTT.

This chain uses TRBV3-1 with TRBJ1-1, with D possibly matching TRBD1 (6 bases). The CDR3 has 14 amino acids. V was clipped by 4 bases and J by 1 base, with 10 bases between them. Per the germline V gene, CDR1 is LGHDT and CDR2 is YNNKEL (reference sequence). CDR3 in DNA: TGTGCCAGCAGCCGATTGGGACAGAACACTGAAGCTTTCTTT. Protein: CASSRLGQNTEAFF.

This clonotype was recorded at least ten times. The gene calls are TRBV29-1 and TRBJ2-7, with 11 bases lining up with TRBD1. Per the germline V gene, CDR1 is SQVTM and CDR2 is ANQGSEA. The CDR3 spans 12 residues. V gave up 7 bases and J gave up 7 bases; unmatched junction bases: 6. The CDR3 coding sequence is TGCAGCGCTGGACAGGGGGCGCGGGAGCAGTACTTC. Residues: CSAGQGAREQYF.

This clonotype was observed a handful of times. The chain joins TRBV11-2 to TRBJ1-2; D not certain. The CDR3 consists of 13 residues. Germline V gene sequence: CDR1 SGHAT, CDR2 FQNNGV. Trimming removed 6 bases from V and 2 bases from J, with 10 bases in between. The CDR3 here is CASSHGKNYGYTF. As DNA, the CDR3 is TGTGCCAGCAGTCACGGGAAGAACTATGGCTACACCTTC.

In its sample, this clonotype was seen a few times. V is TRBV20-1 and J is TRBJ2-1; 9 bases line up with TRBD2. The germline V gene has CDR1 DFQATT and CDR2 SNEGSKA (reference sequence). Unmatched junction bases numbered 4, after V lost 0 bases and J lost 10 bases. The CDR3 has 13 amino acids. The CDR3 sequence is CSARDRLAGEQFF. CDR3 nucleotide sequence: TGCAGTGCTAGAGACCGCCTAGCGGGGGAGCAGTTCTTC.

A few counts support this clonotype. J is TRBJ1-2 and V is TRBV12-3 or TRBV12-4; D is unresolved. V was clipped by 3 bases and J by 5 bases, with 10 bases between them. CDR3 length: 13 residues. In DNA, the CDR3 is TGTGCCAGCAGTTTCGCGGGGTTTTATGGCTACACCTTC. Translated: CASSFAGFYGYTF.